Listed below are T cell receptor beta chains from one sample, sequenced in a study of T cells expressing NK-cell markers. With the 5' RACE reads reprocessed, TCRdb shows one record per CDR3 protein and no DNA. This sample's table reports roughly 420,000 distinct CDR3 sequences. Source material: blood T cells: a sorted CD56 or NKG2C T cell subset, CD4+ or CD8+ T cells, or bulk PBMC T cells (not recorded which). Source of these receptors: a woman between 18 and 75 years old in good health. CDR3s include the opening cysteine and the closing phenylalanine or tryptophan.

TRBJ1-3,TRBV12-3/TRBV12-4,CASSFRTGRNTIYF
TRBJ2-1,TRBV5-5,CASSTPSGGGKDEQFF
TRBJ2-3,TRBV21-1,CASSKWRQGTDTQYF
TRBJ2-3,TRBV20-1,CSARGSRAPTDTQYF
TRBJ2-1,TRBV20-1,CSASDNLLAPSYNEQFF
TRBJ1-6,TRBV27,CASSLFQGQNSPLHF
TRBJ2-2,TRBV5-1,CASSLAPASGDTGELFF
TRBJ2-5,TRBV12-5,CASGSEIRETQYF
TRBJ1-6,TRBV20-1,CSARPPGQVNSPLHF
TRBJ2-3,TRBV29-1,CSVGRGVSTDTQYF
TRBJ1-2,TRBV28,CASSLSHRGRMNGYTF
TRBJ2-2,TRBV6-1,CASSLSGTGRSGELFF
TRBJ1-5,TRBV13,CASSKGSDQPQHF
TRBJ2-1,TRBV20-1,CSARTGLASVNEQFF
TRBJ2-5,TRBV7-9,CASSPPVAGGLETQYF
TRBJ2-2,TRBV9,CASSVTGTANTGELFF
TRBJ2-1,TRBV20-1,CSARDATSGFLEQFF
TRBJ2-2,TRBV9,CASSARDGNTGELFF
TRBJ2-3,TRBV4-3,CASSQGSGGTDTQYF
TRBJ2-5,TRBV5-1,CASSPSGRNQETQYF
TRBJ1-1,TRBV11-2,CASSLPGETEAFF
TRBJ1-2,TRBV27,CASSLVGGKIGYTF